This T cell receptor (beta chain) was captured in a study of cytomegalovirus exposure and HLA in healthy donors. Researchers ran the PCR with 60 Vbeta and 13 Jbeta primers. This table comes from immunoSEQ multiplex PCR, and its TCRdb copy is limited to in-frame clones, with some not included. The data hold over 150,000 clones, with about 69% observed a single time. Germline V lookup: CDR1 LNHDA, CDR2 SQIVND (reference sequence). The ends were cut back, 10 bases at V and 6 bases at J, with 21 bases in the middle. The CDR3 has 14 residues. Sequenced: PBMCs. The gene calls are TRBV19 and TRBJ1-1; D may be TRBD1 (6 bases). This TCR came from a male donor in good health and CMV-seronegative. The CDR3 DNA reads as TGTGCCATTAGAAGGGTGGACAGAAGGTCTGAAGCTTTCTTT. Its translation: CAIRRVDRRSEAFF.